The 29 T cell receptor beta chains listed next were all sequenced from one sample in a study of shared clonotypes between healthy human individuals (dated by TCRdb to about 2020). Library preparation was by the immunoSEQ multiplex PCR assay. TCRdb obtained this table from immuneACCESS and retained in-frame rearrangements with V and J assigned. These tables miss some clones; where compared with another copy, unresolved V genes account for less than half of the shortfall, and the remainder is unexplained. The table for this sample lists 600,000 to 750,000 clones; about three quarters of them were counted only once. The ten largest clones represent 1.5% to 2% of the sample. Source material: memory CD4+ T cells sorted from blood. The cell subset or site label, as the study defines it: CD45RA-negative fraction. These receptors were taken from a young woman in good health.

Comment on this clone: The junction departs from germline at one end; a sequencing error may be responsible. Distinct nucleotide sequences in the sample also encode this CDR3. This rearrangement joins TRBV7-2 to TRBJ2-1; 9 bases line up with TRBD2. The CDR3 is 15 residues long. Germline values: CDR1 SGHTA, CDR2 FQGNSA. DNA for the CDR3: TGTGCCAGCAGCTTCGGGACTAGCACATACAATGAACAGTTCTTC. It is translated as CASSFGTSTYNEQFF. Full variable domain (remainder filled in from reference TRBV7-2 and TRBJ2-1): GAGVSQSPSNKVTEKGKDVELRCDPISGHTALYWYRQSLGQGLEFLIYFQGNSAPDKSGLPSDRFSAERTGGSVSTLTIQRTQQEDSAVYLCASSFGTSTYNEQFFGPGTRLTVL.

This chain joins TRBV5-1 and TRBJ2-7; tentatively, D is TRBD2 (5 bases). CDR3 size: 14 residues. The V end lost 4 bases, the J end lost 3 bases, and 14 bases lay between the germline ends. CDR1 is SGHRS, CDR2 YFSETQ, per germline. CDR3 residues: CASSTLDLNYEQYF. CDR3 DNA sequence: TGCGCCAGCAGCACACTAGATCTGAACTACGAGCAGTACTTC.

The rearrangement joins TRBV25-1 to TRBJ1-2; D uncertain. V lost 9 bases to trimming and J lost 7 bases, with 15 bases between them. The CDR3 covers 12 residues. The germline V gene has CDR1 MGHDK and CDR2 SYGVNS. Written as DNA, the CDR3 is TGTGCCAGTTCAGTTGTGGCGGGTGGCTACACCTTC. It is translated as CASSVVAGGYTF.

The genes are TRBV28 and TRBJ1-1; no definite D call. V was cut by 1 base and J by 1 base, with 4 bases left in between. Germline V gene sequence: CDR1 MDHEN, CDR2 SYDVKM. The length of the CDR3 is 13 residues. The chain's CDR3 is CASSLSANTEAFF. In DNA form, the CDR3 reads TGTGCCAGCAGTTTATCGGCGAACACTGAAGCTTTCTTT.

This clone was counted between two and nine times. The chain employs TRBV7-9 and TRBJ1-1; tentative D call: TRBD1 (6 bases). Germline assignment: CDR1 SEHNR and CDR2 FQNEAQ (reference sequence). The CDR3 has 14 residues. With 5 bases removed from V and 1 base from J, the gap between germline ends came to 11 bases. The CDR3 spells CASSRQQGNTEAFF. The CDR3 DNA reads TGTGCCAGCAGCCGGCAACAGGGGAACACTGAAGCTTTCTTT.

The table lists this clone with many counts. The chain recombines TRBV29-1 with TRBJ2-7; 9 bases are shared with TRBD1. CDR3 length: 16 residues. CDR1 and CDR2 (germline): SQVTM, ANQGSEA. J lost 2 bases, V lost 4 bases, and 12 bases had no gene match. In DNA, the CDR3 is TGCAGCGTTGCGGGAACAGGGGGCACTGGGGCCTACGAGCAGTACTTC. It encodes CSVAGTGGTGAYEQYF.

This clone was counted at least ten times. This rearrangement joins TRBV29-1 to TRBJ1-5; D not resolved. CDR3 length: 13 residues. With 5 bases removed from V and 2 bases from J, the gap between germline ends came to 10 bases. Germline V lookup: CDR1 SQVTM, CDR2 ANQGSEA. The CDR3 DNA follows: TGCAGCGTTCAACTTGGGGGCAATCAGCCCCAGCATTTT. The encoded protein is CSVQLGGNQPQHF.

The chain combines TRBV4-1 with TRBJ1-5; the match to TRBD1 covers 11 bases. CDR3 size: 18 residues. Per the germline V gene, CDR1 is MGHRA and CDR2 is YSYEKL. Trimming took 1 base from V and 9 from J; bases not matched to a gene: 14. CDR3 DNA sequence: TGCGCCAGCAGCCAAGTCTCCGGGACAGGGGGGATTGGGTGGCCCCAGCATTTT. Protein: CASSQVSGTGGIGWPQHF.

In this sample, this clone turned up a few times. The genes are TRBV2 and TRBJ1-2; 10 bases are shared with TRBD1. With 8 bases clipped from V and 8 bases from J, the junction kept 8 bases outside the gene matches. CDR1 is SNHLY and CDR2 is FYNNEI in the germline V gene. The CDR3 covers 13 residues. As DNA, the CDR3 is TGTGCCAGCCGACAGGGACAGGGGATCGGCTACACCTTC. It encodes CASRQGQGIGYTF.

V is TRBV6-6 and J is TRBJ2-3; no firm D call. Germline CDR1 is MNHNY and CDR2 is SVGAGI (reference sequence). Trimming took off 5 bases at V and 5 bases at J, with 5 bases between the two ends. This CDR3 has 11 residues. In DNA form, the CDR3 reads TGTGCCAGCAGTACCGGAGATACGCAGTATTTT. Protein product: CASSTGDTQYF.

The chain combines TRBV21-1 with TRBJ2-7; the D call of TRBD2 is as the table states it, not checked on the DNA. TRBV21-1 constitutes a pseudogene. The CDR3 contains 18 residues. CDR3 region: CASSKKDASGRALNEQYF. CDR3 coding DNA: TGTGCCAGCAGCAAAAAGGATGCTAGCGGGAGGGCCCTGAACGAGCAGTACTTC.

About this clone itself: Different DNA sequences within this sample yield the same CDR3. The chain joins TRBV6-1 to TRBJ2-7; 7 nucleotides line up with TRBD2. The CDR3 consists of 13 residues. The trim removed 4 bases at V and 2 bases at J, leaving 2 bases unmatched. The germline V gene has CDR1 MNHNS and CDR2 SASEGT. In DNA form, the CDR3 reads TGTGCCAGCAGTGCAGCGGGAACCTACGAGCAGTACTTC. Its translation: CASSAAGTYEQYF.

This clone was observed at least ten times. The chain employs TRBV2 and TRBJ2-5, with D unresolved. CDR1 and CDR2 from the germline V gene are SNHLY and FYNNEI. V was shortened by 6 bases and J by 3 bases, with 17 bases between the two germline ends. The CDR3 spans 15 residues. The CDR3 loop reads CASSADYVRKETQYF. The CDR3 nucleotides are TGTGCCAGCAGCGCCGATTACGTCAGAAAAGAGACCCAGTACTTC.

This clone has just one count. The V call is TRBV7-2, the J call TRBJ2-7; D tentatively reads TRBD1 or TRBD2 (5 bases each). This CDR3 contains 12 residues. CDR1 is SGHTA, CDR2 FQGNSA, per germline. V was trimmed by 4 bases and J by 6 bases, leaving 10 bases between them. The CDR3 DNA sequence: TGTGCCAGCAGCTCGGGACGGCGCGAGCAGTACTTC. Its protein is CASSSGRREQYF.

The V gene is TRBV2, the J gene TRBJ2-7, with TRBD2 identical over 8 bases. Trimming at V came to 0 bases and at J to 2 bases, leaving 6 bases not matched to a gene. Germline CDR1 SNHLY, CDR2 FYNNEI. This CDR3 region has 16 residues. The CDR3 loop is CASSEALPGRAYEQYF. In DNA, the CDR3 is TGTGCCAGCAGTGAAGCGCTTCCCGGGAGGGCCTACGAGCAGTACTTC.

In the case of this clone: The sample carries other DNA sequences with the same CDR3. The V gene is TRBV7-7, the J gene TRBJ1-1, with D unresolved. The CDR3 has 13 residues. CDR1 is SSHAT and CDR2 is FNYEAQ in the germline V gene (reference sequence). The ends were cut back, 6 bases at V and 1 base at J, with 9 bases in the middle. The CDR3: CASSLTSNTEAFF. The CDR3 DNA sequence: TGTGCCAGCAGTCTAACGTCGAACACTGAAGCTTTCTTT. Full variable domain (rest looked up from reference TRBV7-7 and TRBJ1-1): GAGVSQSPRYKVTKRGQDVTLRCDPISSHATLYWYQQALGQGPEFLTYFNYEAQPDKSGLPSDRFSAERPEGSISTLTIQRTEQRDSAMYRCASSLTSNTEAFFGQGTRLTVV.

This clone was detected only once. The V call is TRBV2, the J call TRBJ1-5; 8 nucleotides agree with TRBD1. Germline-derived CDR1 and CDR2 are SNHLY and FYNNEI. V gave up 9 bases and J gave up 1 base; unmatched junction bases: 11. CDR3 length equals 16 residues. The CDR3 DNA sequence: TGTGCCAGTACGATCAGGGGGCGCGAAAGCAATCAGCCCCAGCATTTT. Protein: CASTIRGRESNQPQHF. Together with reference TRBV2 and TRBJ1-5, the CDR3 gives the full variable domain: EPEVTQTPSHQVTQMGQEVILRCVPISNHLYFYWYRQILGQKVEFLVSFYNNEISEKSEIFDDQFSVERPDGSNFTLKIRSTKLEDSAMYFCASTIRGRESNQPQHFGDGTRLSIL.

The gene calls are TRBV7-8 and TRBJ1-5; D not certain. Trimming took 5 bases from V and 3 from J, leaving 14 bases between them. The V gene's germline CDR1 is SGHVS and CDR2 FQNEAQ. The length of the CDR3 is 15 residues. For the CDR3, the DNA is TGTGCCAGCAGCCCGATTGGAGGAGACAATCAGCCCCAGCATTTT. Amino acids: CASSPIGGDNQPQHF. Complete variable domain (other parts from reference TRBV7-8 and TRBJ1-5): GAGVSQSPRYKVAKRGQDVALRCDPISGHVSLFWYQQALGQGPEFLTYFQNEAQLDKSGLPSDRFFAERPEGSVSTLKIQRTQQEDSAVYLCASSPIGGDNQPQHFGDGTRLSIL.

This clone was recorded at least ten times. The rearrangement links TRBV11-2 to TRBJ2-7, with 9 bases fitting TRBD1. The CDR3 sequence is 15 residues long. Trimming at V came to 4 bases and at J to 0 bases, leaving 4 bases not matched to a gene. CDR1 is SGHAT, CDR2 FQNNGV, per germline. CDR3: CASSWDRASSYEQYF. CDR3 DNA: TGTGCCAGCAGCTGGGACAGGGCGAGCTCCTACGAGCAGTACTTC. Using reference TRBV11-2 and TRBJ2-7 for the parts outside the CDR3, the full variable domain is EAGVAQSPRYKIIEKRQSVAFWCNPISGHATLYWYQQILGQGPKLLIQFQNNGVVDDSQLPKDRFSAERLKGVDSTLKIQPAKLEDSAVYLCASSWDRASSYEQYFGPGTRLTVT.

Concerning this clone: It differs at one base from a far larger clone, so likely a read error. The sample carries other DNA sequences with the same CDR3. The CDR3 sequence is CASRDGRGSTEAFF. The CDR3 coding sequence is TGTGCCAGCAGAGACGGGCGAGGGTCCACTGAAGCTTTCTTT. The chain employs TRBV2 and TRBJ1-1; D not certain. The germline V gene has CDR1 SNHLY and CDR2 FYNNEI. V shed 6 bases and J shed 4 bases, with 15 bases lying between them. There are 14 residues in the CDR3.

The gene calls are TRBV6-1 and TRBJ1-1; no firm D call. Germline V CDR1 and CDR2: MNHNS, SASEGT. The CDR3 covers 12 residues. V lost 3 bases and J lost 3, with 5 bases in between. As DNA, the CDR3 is TGTGCCAGCAGTGAGGACTACACTGAAGCTTTCTTT. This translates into CASSEDYTEAFF.

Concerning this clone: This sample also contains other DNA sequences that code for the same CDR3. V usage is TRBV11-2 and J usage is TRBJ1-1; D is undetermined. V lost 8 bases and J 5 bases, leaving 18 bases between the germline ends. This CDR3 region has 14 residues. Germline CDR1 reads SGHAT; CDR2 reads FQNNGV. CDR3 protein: CASSGVVGGTEAFF. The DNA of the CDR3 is TGTGCCAGCTCTGGGGTCGTGGGTGGGACTGAAGCTTTCTTT.

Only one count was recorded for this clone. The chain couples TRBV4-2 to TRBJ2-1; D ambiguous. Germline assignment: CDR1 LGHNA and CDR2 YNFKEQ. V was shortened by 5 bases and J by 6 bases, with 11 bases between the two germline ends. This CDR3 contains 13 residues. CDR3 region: CASSLGVANEQFF. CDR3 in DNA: TGTGCCAGCAGCTTGGGTGTTGCCAATGAGCAGTTCTTC.

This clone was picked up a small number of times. The CDR3 DNA follows: TGTGCCAGCAGTACTTTCCGGGACAAAAATTACAATGAGCAGTTCTTC. Translated, it gives CASSTFRDKNYNEQFF. The chain employs TRBV25-1 and TRBJ2-1; possible D gene TRBD1, 6 bases. Germline CDR1 is MGHDK and CDR2 is SYGVNS. Trimming shortened V by 5 bases and J by 4 bases, and 18 bases separated the two germline ends. There are 16 residues in the CDR3.

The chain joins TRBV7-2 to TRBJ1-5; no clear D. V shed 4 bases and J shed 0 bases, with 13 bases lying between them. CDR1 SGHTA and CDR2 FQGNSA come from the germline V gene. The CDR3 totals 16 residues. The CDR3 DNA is TGTGCCAGCAGCTCCATACCGTCTGGTAGCAATCAGCCCCAGCATTTT. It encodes CASSSIPSGSNQPQHF.

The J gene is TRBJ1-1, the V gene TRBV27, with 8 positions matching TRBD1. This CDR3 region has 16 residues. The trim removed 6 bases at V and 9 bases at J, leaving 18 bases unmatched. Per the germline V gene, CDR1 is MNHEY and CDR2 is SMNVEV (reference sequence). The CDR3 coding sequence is TGTGCCAGCAGCTACAGGGGGTTGCCCCCCGATTTTAAAGCTTTCTTT. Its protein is CASSYRGLPPDFKAFF.

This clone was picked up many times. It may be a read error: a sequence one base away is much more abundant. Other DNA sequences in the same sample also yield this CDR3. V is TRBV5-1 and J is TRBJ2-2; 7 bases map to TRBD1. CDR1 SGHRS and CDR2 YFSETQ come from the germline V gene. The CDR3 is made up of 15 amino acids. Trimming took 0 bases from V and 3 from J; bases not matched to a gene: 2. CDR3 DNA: TGCGCCAGCAGCTTGGGGGACAGAGACACCGGGGAGCTGTTTTTT. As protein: CASSLGDRDTGELFF.

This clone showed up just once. CDR3 in DNA: TGTGCCAGCAGCTCGTACAAGGGGAACACAGATACGCAGTATTTT. Encoded protein: CASSSYKGNTDTQYF. The chain uses TRBV11-2 and TRBJ2-3; TRBD1 might be the D (5 bases). This CDR3 region has 15 residues. V lost 4 bases, J lost 2 bases, and 13 bases lay in between. The V gene's germline CDR1 is SGHAT and CDR2 FQNNGV.

CDR3 DNA: TGTGCCAGCATATTGAGGGGGACTGGGGCCAACGTCCTGACTTTC. Translating it yields CASILRGTGANVLTF. The chain uses TRBV6-1 and TRBJ2-6, with D possibly matching TRBD1 (6 bases). This CDR3 contains 15 residues. The germline V gene encodes CDR1 MNHNS and CDR2 SASEGT. Deletions cut 7 bases from V and 2 bases from J, with 12 bases between.